The 25 T cell receptor beta chains in this list originate from one sample, sequenced in a study of T cells after yellow fever vaccination. TCRdb passed the 5' RACE reads through MiXCR, listing each CDR3 protein once. The table includes 450,000 to 650,000 distinct CDR3 sequences, 21% detected once. Sample: PBMCs, taken roughly 20 days after the first yellow fever vaccination. Receptors were obtained from a man younger than 30 who received the YFV17D yellow fever vaccine.

The sample holds a few counts of this clonotype. V usage is TRBV6-5 and J usage is TRBJ2-1; TRBD1 is a possible D gene (6 bases). The V gene lost 2 bases and the J gene lost 6 bases, with 14 bases spanning the gap. Per germline, CDR1 MNHEY and CDR2 SVGAGI. The CDR3 consists of 15 residues. The CDR3 protein is CASSYLGGQSNEQFF. CDR3 sequence (DNA): TGTGCCAGCAGTTACCTTGGCGGACAGAGCAATGAGCAGTTCTTC.

The rearrangement links TRBV3-1 to TRBJ2-2, with 14 bases that match TRBD2. The V gene's germline CDR1 is LGHDT and CDR2 YNNKEL (reference sequence). The CDR3 loop spans 18 amino acids. V was pared by 3 bases and J by 4 bases, with 7 bases of the junction left unmatched. DNA of the CDR3: TGTGCCAGCAGCCAGACGACCGGGACTAGCGGGAGCACCGGGGAGCTGTTTTTT. Translation gives CASSQTTGTSGSTGELFF.

V is TRBV19 and J is TRBJ1-5, with a weak D call TRBD1 (5 bases). Trimming left V 10 bases short and J 1 base short, with 20 bases between. The V gene's germline CDR1 is LNHDA and CDR2 SQIVND (reference sequence). This CDR3 spans 16 amino acids. CDR3 in DNA: TGTGCCACCTACCCGGGAGGGCAGGGAAGCAATCAGCCCCAGCATTTT. Translated, it gives CATYPGGQGSNQPQHF.

V and J are TRBV10-3 and TRBJ2-7; weak D call: TRBD1 (6 bases). The CDR3 runs to 14 residues. CDR1 is ENHRY, CDR2 SYGVKD, per germline. V was clipped by 0 bases and J by 3 bases, with 9 bases between them. The CDR3 nucleotides read TGTGCCATCAGTGAGTCCGGCAGGGGCTACGAGCAGTACGTC. Its translation: CAISESGRGYEQYV.

This chain links TRBV10-1 with TRBJ1-1, with D unclear. CDR3 length: 12 amino acids. V was cut by 2 bases and J by 3 bases, with 4 bases left in between. Germline-derived CDR1 and CDR2 are WNHNN and SYGVQD (reference sequence). CDR3 nucleotide sequence: TGCGCCAGCAGTGAGAGACACACTGAAGCTTTCTTT. Its protein product is CASSERHTEAFF.

The chain has TRBV5-1 and TRBJ2-7; D is perhaps TRBD2 (5 bases). Germline-derived CDR1 and CDR2 are SGHRS and YFSETQ. The length of the CDR3 is 14 residues. V lost 0 bases to trimming and J lost 5 bases, with 12 bases between them. The CDR3 nucleotides are TGCGCCAGCAGCTTGGAAGGGAGTTCGGACGAGCAGTACTTC. Its translation: CASSLEGSSDEQYF.

J is TRBJ2-4 and V is TRBV4-3, with 7 bases matching TRBD1. V was pared by 5 bases and J by 9 bases, with 10 bases of the junction left unmatched. Germline CDR1 and CDR2: LGHNA and YSLEER. The CDR3 is 14 residues long. This CDR3 reads CASSLTGKGAIQYF. As DNA, the CDR3 is TGCGCCAGCAGCTTAACCGGGAAGGGGGCCATTCAGTACTTC.

This clonotype appeared a few times. The gene calls are TRBV10-3 and TRBJ2-3; 7 nucleotides match TRBD2. The CDR3 covers 15 residues. Germline assignment: CDR1 ENHRY and CDR2 SYGVKD. With 6 bases clipped from V and 4 bases from J, the junction kept 10 bases outside the gene matches. The CDR3 loop is CAISHGASGADTQYF. The CDR3 nucleotides are TGTGCCATCAGCCACGGGGCTAGCGGCGCAGATACGCAGTATTTT.

The chain recombines TRBV5-6 with TRBJ2-1; 10 bases are a match to TRBD2. CDR1 SGHDT and CDR2 YYEEEE come from the germline V gene. J lost 13 bases, V lost 3 bases, and 10 bases had no gene match. The CDR3 consists of 14 residues. CDR3 sequence (DNA): TGTGCCAGCAGCTCAGCTAGCGGGGGCCCTTCCCAGTTCTTC. Translation: CASSSASGGPSQFF.

The chain joins TRBV27 to TRBJ1-6, with D uncertain. CDR1 MNHEY and CDR2 SMNVEV come from the germline V gene (reference sequence). The length of the CDR3 is 14 residues. V shed 8 bases and J shed 0 bases, with 8 bases lying between them. CDR3 protein: CASRLSSYNSPLHF. CDR3 coding DNA: TGTGCCAGCCGGTTGAGCTCCTATAATTCACCCCTCCACTTT.

This clonotype was picked up a small number of times. This chain uses TRBV15 with TRBJ2-1; the match to TRBD2 covers 11 bases. This CDR3 comprises 15 residues. In germline, CDR1 is LNHNV, CDR2 YYDKDF (reference sequence). V trimming: 1 base; J trimming: 7 bases; junction bases outside the gene matches: 3. The CDR3 coding sequence is TGTGCCACCAGCAGAGTAGGACTAGCGGGTAATGAGCAGTTCTTC. This translates into CATSRVGLAGNEQFF.

The V call is TRBV20-1, the J call TRBJ2-1, with D possibly being TRBD2 (6 bases). Germline CDR1 DFQATT, CDR2 SNEGSKA (reference sequence). V was pared by 0 bases and J by 6 bases, with 12 bases between. The CDR3 runs to 14 residues. Here the CDR3 DNA reads TGCAGTGCTAGAGATCCCCGGGGAGGCAATGAGCAGTTCTTC. Amino acids: CSARDPRGGNEQFF.

The chain combines TRBV12-3 or TRBV12-4 with TRBJ2-3, with 9 bases lining up with TRBD2. V lost 7 bases and J lost 15; bases outside the gene matches: 11. The CDR3 runs 12 residues. In DNA form, the CDR3 reads TGTGCCAGCACCGCGGGGCTAGCGGGAAAATATTTT. The encoded protein is CASTAGLAGKYF.

The sample holds a few counts of this clonotype. The J gene is TRBJ1-1, the V gene TRBV9, with 8 bases lining up with TRBD1. Unmatched junction bases numbered 9, after V lost 3 bases and J lost 5 bases. The CDR3 consists of 15 residues. Germline lookup yields CDR1 SGDLS and CDR2 YYNGEE. DNA for the CDR3: TGTGCCAGCAGCGAATCGGACAGGGTGGTAACTGAAGCTTTCTTT. Translation gives CASSESDRVVTEAFF.

This clonotype was seen a handful of times. J is TRBJ1-1 and V is TRBV28, with a tentative D call TRBD1 (6 bases). The V end lost 0 bases, the J end lost 2 bases, and 7 bases lay between the germline ends. From germline, CDR1 is MDHEN and CDR2 SYDVKM. The CDR3 runs to 14 residues. The CDR3 region has the DNA TGTGCCAGCAGTTTATGGGGACACAACACTGAAGCTTTCTTT. Amino acids: CASSLWGHNTEAFF.

This clonotype was observed a few times. The chain has TRBV5-8 and TRBJ2-3; D might be TRBD2 (5 bases). Germline CDR1 reads SGHTS; CDR2 reads YDEGEE. Between the trimmed V and J ends, which lost 0 bases and 0 bases, there was a span of 8 bases. CDR3 size: 15 residues. This CDR3 is CASSLAGESTDTQYF. In DNA form, the CDR3 reads TGTGCCAGCAGCTTGGCCGGGGAGAGCACAGATACGCAGTATTTT.

The chain recombines TRBV5-1 with TRBJ2-3; unclear D gene. This CDR3 contains 14 residues. CDR1 and CDR2 (germline): SGHRS, YFSETQ. With 4 bases removed from V and 1 base from J, the gap between germline ends came to 10 bases. CDR3 residues: CASSPQIGTDTQYF. The CDR3 bases are TGCGCCAGCAGCCCTCAGATTGGCACAGATACGCAGTATTTT.

This chain links TRBV9 with TRBJ2-3, with 12 nucleotides matching TRBD2. Losses at the gene ends were 0 bases for V and 4 bases for J; bases not matched to a gene: 3. This CDR3 has 16 residues. Germline CDR1 and CDR2: SGDLS and YYNGEE. For the CDR3, the DNA is TGTGCCAGCAGCGTAGCGGCTAGCGGGGGGGCAGATACGCAGTATTTT. Translation gives CASSVAASGGADTQYF. Using reference TRBV9 and TRBJ2-3 for the parts outside the CDR3, the full variable domain is DSGVTQTPKHLITATGQRVTLRCSPRSGDLSVYWYQQSLDQGLQFLIQYYNGEERAKGNILERFSAQQFPDLHSELNLSSLELGDSALYFCASSVAASGGADTQYFGPGTRLTVL.

The chain recombines TRBV15 with TRBJ2-3, with D perhaps matching TRBD1 (5 bases). V was trimmed by 3 bases and J by 7 bases, leaving 20 bases between them. Looked up from germline, CDR1 is LNHNV and CDR2 is YYDKDF (reference sequence). The CDR3 is 16 residues long. As DNA, the CDR3 is TGTGCCACCAGCAGGGACACAGCTCCCCTCATATATACGCAGTATTTT. Translating it yields CATSRDTAPLIYTQYF. Filled out from reference TRBV15 and TRBJ2-3, the complete variable domain reads DAMVIQNPRYQVTQFGKPVTLSCSQTLNHNVMYWYQQKSSQAPKLLFHYYDKDFNNEADTPDNFQSRRPNTSFCFLDIRSPGLGDTAMYLCATSRDTAPLIYTQYFGPGTRLTVL.

As concerns this clonotype: The junction departs from the called germline gene at one end, perhaps through a read error. This sequence joins TRBV4-1 and TRBJ2-1, with D perhaps matching TRBD1 or TRBD2 (5 bases each). Germline CDR1 and CDR2: MGHRA and YSYEKL. The CDR3 runs 13 residues. The CDR3 region is CASSPGPLKGQFF. The CDR3 region has the DNA TGTGCCAGCAGCCCGGGGCCATTGAAGGGGCAGTTCTTC.

This clonotype has more than one count but fewer than ten. V gene TRBV5-1 combines with J gene TRBJ1-1; D call uncertain. The CDR3 is 14 residues long. CDR1 SGHRS and CDR2 YFSETQ come from the germline V gene. V dropped 0 bases and J dropped 1 base, with 7 bases sitting between them. CDR3 residues: CASSLGVWNTEAFF. The DNA of the CDR3 is TGCGCCAGCAGCTTGGGGGTTTGGAACACTGAAGCTTTCTTT.

This clonotype was found a few times. The genes are TRBV5-1 and TRBJ2-2; no clear D gene. Germline values: CDR1 SGHRS, CDR2 YFSETQ. This CDR3 has 15 amino acids. V was cut by 0 bases and J by 2 bases, with 8 bases left in between. The CDR3 DNA reads as TGCGCCAGCAGCTTGGCCCGGGTTAACACCGGGGAGCTGTTTTTT. This sequence encodes CASSLARVNTGELFF. Variable domain in full (rest from reference TRBV5-1 and TRBJ2-2): KAGVTQTPRYLIKTRGQQVTLSCSPISGHRSVSWYQQTPGQGLQFLFEYFSETQRNKGNFPGRFSGRQFSNSRSEMNVSTLELGDSALYLCASSLARVNTGELFFGEGSRLTVL.

The gene calls are TRBV7-8 and TRBJ1-6, with D unresolved. Trimming removed 6 bases at V and 9 bases at J, with 15 bases between. Germline V lookup: CDR1 SGHVS, CDR2 FQNEAQ. CDR3 length: 14 amino acids. The CDR3, as DNA: TGTGCCAGCAGGCCCGCCGCCTGGACTTCACCCCTCCACTTT. Encoded protein: CASRPAAWTSPLHF.

This clonotype was recorded at least ten times. The chain is built from TRBV12-3 or TRBV12-4 and TRBJ2-1, with 7 bases lining up with TRBD2. This CDR3 is built from 16 residues. V shed 3 bases, J shed 5 bases, and the junction held 10 bases outside the gene matches. Written as DNA, the CDR3 is TGTGCCAGCAGTTTTTCGACTAGCCCACCAAACAATGAGCAGTTCTTC. Residues: CASSFSTSPPNNEQFF.

Ten or more counts support this clonotype. The V call is TRBV5-5, the J call TRBJ1-5; D is undetermined. The CDR3 is made up of 14 amino acids. Germline-derived CDR1 and CDR2 are SGHKS and YYEKEE (reference sequence). V gave up 4 bases and J gave up 4 bases, with 12 bases separating them. The CDR3 DNA sequence: TGTGCCAGCAGCCCCCTACCGGGGAATCAGCCCCAGCATTTT. Encoded protein: CASSPLPGNQPQHF. Full variable domain (outside the CDR3, taken from reference TRBV5-5 and TRBJ1-5): DAGVTQSPTHLIKTRGQQVTLRCSPISGHKSVSWYQQVLGQGPQFIFQYYEKEERGRGNFPDRFSARQFPNYSSELNVNALLLGDSALYLCASSPLPGNQPQHFGDGTRLSIL.